This TCR beta chain stems from a study of T cell responses to AZD1222 COVID-19 vaccine. TCRdb's copy holds only in-frame clones and misses some; the assay was immunoSEQ multiplex PCR. The sample records over 110,000 clones, over 85% being singletons. CDR1 is MNHEY, CDR2 SMNVEV, per germline (reference sequence). V dropped 5 bases and J dropped 3; count of bases not matched to a gene: 11. The CDR3 extends over 16 amino acids. The chain combines TRBV27 with TRBJ1-2; 8 bases agree with TRBD1. This sequence was found in an adult in good health. Sequences were derived from peripheral blood, sampled on day 0 of AZD1222 vaccination. DNA for the CDR3: TGTGCCAGCAGTCCGCGACAGGGGACCACATACTATGGCTACACCTTC. Translation: CASSPRQGTTYYGYTF.